A single sample is the source of the 9 T cell receptor beta chains below, sequenced in a study of cytotoxic CD8 clonotypes in ibrutinib-treated CLL (dated by TCRdb to the early 2020s). Library prep was done by the immunoSEQ multiplex PCR assay. In TCRdb, the immuneACCESS table is reduced to in-frame sequences with V and J assigned. These tables do not hold every clone; where another copy was compared, an unresolved V gene accounts for under half, and the others remain unexplained. The sample includes 330,000 or so clones, with around 66% observed a single time. The top ten clones comprise around 6.3% of the sample. The source material was PBMCs, sampled after 36 months of ibrutinib treatment. The origin of the receptors is a human donor with chronic lymphocytic leukemia.

The chain uses TRBV10-2 and TRBJ2-2; 7 nucleotides align to TRBD2. Germline V CDR1 and CDR2: WSHSY, SAAADI. This CDR3 spans 17 amino acids. Trimming removed 6 bases from V and 0 bases from J; junction bases left unmatched: 10. The CDR3 DNA is TGCGCCAGCAGGGGTCCCCAAGCGGGACCGAACACCGGGGAGCTGTTTTTT. Translation: CASRGPQAGPNTGELFF.

This chain uses TRBV7-8 with TRBJ2-3; either TRBD1 or TRBD2 may fit D (5 bases each). The CDR3 runs to 14 residues. V was cut by 4 bases and J by 2 bases, with 10 bases left in between. Germline CDR1 and CDR2: SGHVS and FQNEAQ. The CDR3 here is CASSSGTATDTQYF. The CDR3 DNA is TGTGCCAGCAGCTCCGGGACCGCCACAGATACGCAGTATTTT.

The rearrangement links TRBV28 to TRBJ1-5; 9 bases fit TRBD1. V shed 5 bases, J shed 6 bases, and the junction held 8 bases outside the gene matches. The CDR3 totals 15 residues. Germline V gives CDR1 MDHEN, CDR2 SYDVKM. As DNA, the CDR3 is TGTGCCAGCAGTACCGGGACAGGGTCGGCTCAGCCCCAGCATTTT. Translated, it gives CASSTGTGSAQPQHF.

The CDR3: CASSPGTSGGYEQFF. In DNA form, the CDR3 reads TGCGCCAGCAGCCCCGGGACTAGCGGGGGCTATGAGCAGTTCTTC. The V gene is TRBV4-1, the J gene TRBJ2-1, with 14 bases identical to TRBD2. Germline V gene sequence: CDR1 MGHRA, CDR2 YSYEKL. The CDR3 runs to 15 residues. After removal of 4 bases from V and 8 bases from J, the junction contained 4 bases not matched to a gene.

This clone was detected only a few times. V usage is TRBV10-3 and J usage is TRBJ1-2, with D possibly TRBD1 on 5 matching bases. This CDR3 is 15 amino acids long. Trimming shortened V by 0 bases and J by 6 bases, and 14 bases separated the two germline ends. Germline CDR1 and CDR2: ENHRY and SYGVKD. The CDR3, as DNA: TGTGCCATCAGTGAGTCGGAGGGGTTGGGGAATGGCTACACCTTC. This codes for CAISESEGLGNGYTF.

The J gene is TRBJ2-7, the V gene TRBV7-9, with D possibly being TRBD1 (5 bases). The length of the CDR3 is 13 residues. CDR1 is SEHNR, CDR2 FQNEAQ, per germline (reference sequence). Trimming removed 1 base at V and 5 bases at J, with 9 bases between. For the CDR3, the DNA is TGTGCCAGCAGCTTAGTAGGGGTCCACGAGCAGTACTTC. Its translation: CASSLVGVHEQYF.

The J gene is TRBJ2-7, the V gene TRBV6-5; D not certain. Deletions cut 5 bases from V and 3 bases from J, with 14 bases between. CDR3 length equals 14 residues. Germline loops: CDR1 MNHEY, CDR2 SVGAGI. The DNA of the CDR3 is TGTGCCAGCAGTCCCCGGAACCTCAACTACGAGCAGTACTTC. Translating it yields CASSPRNLNYEQYF.

The chain employs TRBV5-1 and TRBJ1-1; tentative D call: TRBD1 (6 bases). The V gene lost 0 bases and the J gene lost 1 base, with 25 bases spanning the gap. Germline lookup yields CDR1 SGHRS and CDR2 YFSETQ. CDR3 length equals 20 residues. For the CDR3, the DNA is TGCGCCAGCAGCTTGGCAATTCGAGGGGGGCTCCTCATGGCGAACACTGAAGCTTTCTTT. This encodes CASSLAIRGGLLMANTEAFF.

V gene TRBV20-1 combines with J gene TRBJ1-2; D is undetermined. Germline V gene sequence: CDR1 DFQATT, CDR2 SNEGSKA (reference sequence). The CDR3 totals 11 residues. The CDR3, as DNA: TGCAGCGGCCGGTCCGGGAGGGGCTACACCTTC. This translates into CSGRSGRGYTF.